The present TCR beta chain was sequenced within a study of cytomegalovirus exposure and HLA in healthy donors. Broader study findings: The authors listed 164 TCR beta chains as cytomegalovirus-associated. Most TCRs appeared rarely, but some public TCRs recurred in many donors. CMV antigen specificity was confirmed in vitro for three CMV-associated chains.

A note on this clone: Its antigen is unidentified.

Repertoires were generated with immunoSEQ multiplex PCR, while TCRdb's copy carries only in-frame clones and drops some. The repertoire holds 70,000 or so clones, with approximately 93% as singletons. V gave up 5 bases and J gave up 13 bases, with 20 bases separating them. From germline, CDR1 is MNHEY and CDR2 SMNVEV (reference sequence). CDR3 length equals 13 residues. This chain joins TRBV27 and TRBJ1-1; no firm D call. Sample: PBMCs. The receptor comes from a man between 18 and 29 years old in good health and CMV-seropositive. The chain's CDR3 is CASSHRPREGGFF. CDR3 sequence (DNA): TGTGCCAGCAGTCACCGACCAAGGGAGGGCGGTTTCTTT.